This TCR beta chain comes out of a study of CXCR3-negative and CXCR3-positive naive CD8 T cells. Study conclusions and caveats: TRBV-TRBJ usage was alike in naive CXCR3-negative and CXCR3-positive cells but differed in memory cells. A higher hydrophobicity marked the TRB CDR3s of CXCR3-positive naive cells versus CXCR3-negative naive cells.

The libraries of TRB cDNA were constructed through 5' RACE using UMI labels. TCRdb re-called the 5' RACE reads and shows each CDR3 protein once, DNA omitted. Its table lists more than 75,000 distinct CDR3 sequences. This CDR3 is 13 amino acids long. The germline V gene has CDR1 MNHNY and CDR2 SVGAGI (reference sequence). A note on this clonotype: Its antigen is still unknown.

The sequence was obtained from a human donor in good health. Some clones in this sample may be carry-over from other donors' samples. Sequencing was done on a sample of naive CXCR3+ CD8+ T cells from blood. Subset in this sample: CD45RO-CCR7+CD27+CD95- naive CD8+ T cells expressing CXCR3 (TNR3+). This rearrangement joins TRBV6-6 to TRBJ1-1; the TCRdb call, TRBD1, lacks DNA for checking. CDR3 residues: CASRETSGDEAFF.